This is a list of T cell receptor beta chains from one sample in a study of early T cells in non-severe SARS-CoV-2 infection. Each CDR3 protein is one row after TCRdb ran MiXCR on the 5' RACE reads. The sample has some 58,000 distinct CDR3 sequences; 13% are singletons. The sample taken for sequencing was whole blood. The receptors come from an adult who was a healthcare worker with PCR-confirmed SARS-CoV-2 infection or an uninfected control (not recorded which). Each CDR3 is given with its conserved first and last residue. A D gene is named only where the DNA matches it firmly. Where a row states a size, it is once, few, many or the class of an expanded clone; other rows omit it.

clone size	V gene	D gene	J gene	CDR3 DNA	CDR3 protein
many	TRBV20-1	TRBD2	TRBJ2-1	TGCAGTGCTAGAGTAGGACTAGCGAATGAGCAGTTCTTC	CSARVGLANEQFF
few	TRBV6-2/TRBV6-3	TRBD1	TRBJ2-1	TGTGCCAGCAGTTACTCAGGGGGCGTAGGCAATGAGCAGTTCTTC	CASSYSGGVGNEQFF
-	TRBV4-1	-	TRBJ1-1	TGCGCCAGCAGCGGGCCACCCGGCGCCACGAACACTGAAGCTTTCTTT	CASSGPPGATNTEAFF
-	TRBV21-1	-	TRBJ1-2	TGTGCCAGCAGCAAAGGGGTTGACTCTAACTATGGCTACACCTTC	CASSKGVDSNYGYTF
many	TRBV7-9	-	TRBJ2-5	TGTGCCAGCAGCTCGTATAGGGGGACGGACGAAAAGCAAGAGACCCAGTACTTC	CASSSYRGTDEKQETQYF
-	TRBV7-9	-	TRBJ1-2	TGTGCCAGCAGCTTAGCCAGGGGTTATGGCTACACCTTC	CASSLARGYGYTF
-	TRBV19	-	TRBJ2-4	TGTGCCAGTAGTATAGATAGTGGGACCTTTGGTGGCAGGAAAAACATTCAGTACTTC	CASSIDSGTFGGRKNIQYF
few	TRBV12-3/TRBV12-4	-	TRBJ1-5	TGTGCCAGCACTCAGGGACAAGGCAATCAGCCCCAGCATTTT	CASTQGQGNQPQHF
-	TRBV6-5	-	TRBJ1-1	TGTGCCAGCAGTTATGCGGGGGTGAACACTGAAGCTTTCTTT	CASSYAGVNTEAFF
-	TRBV6-4	TRBD1	TRBJ2-1	TGTGCCAGCAGTGCGGAGGACAGGGATTACAATGAGCAGTTCTTC	CASSAEDRDYNEQFF
-	TRBV2	TRBD1	TRBJ1-5	TGTGCCAGCAGGACAGGGTCCCAGCCCCAGCATTTT	CASRTGSQPQHF
many	TRBV7-2	-	TRBJ2-7	TGTGCCAGCAGCTTGTATACAGGTTCCCGGTCCTACGAGCAGTACTTC	CASSLYTGSRSYEQYF
few	TRBV19	TRBD1	TRBJ1-1	TGTGCCAGTGCGACCAGGGGGCGGGGGACTGAAGCTTTCTTT	CASATRGRGTEAFF
many	TRBV5-4	TRBD1	TRBJ2-7	TGTGCCAGCAGCCCCCGGCAGGGGGCACTTTCCATCTACGAGCAGTACTTC	CASSPRQGALSIYEQYF
-	TRBV12-3/TRBV12-4	-	TRBJ2-5	TGTGCCAGCAGGTCGGGCCCCGAGTTGACCCAGTACTTC	CASRSGPELTQYF
many	TRBV5-1	TRBD1	TRBJ2-1	TGCGCCAGCACCGCTTTGGGACAGGGCTACAATGAGCAGTTCTTC	CASTALGQGYNEQFF
-	TRBV19	TRBD2	TRBJ2-5	TGTGCCAGTACCTCACGGGGGGGACCCCAGTACTTC	CASTSRGGPQYF
few	TRBV2	TRBD1	TRBJ2-1	TGTGCCAGCGGGACAGGCGGAAATGAGCAGTTCTTC	CASGTGGNEQFF
-	TRBV30	-	TRBJ2-7	TGTGCCTGGAGTGTGTCCGACGGAACCTACGAGCAGTACTTC	CAWSVSDGTYEQYF
few	TRBV6-5	-	TRBJ2-1	TGTGCCAGCAGTTACGACAGGGAGGCTTACAATGAGCAGTTCTTC	CASSYDREAYNEQFF
many	TRBV14	-	TRBJ1-1	TGTGCCAGCAGACCGTATGGTGGAGTGAACACTGAAGCTTTCTTT	CASRPYGGVNTEAFF
-	TRBV12-3/TRBV12-4	TRBD1	TRBJ2-3	TGTGCCAGCAGTCTCCGGACAGGGCCCAACACAGATACGCAGTATTTT	CASSLRTGPNTDTQYF
-	TRBV20-1	TRBD1	TRBJ1-2	TGCAGTGCTAGAGAGGGTGCACAGGGGGCGCGTGGCTACACCTTC	CSAREGAQGARGYTF
-	TRBV7-2	-	TRBJ2-5	TGTGCCAGCAGCGAGGGGAACCAAGAGACCCAGTACTTC	CASSEGNQETQYF
-	TRBV18	-	TRBJ1-1	TGTGCCAGCTCCCCCTTATCCACTGAAGCTTTCTTT	CASSPLSTEAFF
many	TRBV28	TRBD1	TRBJ1-6	TGTGCCAGCATTCGGGACAGGGTTCATTCACCCCTCCACTTT	CASIRDRVHSPLHF
-	TRBV19	TRBD1	TRBJ2-3	TGTGCCAGTAGGAGGACAGGCAGCACAGATACGCAGTATTTT	CASRRTGSTDTQYF
many	TRBV7-2	TRBD2	TRBJ2-3	TGTGCCAGCAGCCACACGGAACTAGCGGGGGGGCCGACAGATACGCAGTATTTT	CASSHTELAGGPTDTQYF
few	TRBV5-1	TRBD1	TRBJ2-1	TGCGCCAGCAGCGCGAGCCGGGACAGGGTAAAGTTCTTC	CASSASRDRVKFF
few	TRBV20-1	TRBD2	TRBJ2-1	TGCAGTGCTAGACTTGGACTAGCGGGGCACAATGAGCAGTTCTTC	CSARLGLAGHNEQFF
many	TRBV6-6	-	TRBJ1-1	TGTGCCAGCAGTTCTACAGGTCGTGGGGCTGAAGCTTTCTTT	CASSSTGRGAEAFF
few	TRBV7-9	-	TRBJ1-3	TGTGCCAGCGTTTGGGGGGGAGACACCATATATTTT	CASVWGGDTIYF
many	TRBV3-1	-	TRBJ2-1	TGTGCCAGCAGCCATACAAGCGGGTGGAATGAGCAGTTCTTC	CASSHTSGWNEQFF
-	TRBV4-1	-	TRBJ1-1	TGCGCCAGCAGCCAAGAGGGCCCGGGGCAGGACACTGAAGCTTTCTTT	CASSQEGPGQDTEAFF
many	TRBV7-9	TRBD1	TRBJ2-1	TGTGCCAGCAGCTTAGGGGACAGGGGGCAGGATGAGCAGTTCTTC	CASSLGDRGQDEQFF
-	TRBV3-1	-	TRBJ1-1	TGTGCCAGCAGCGCGGACGGCACTGAAGCTTTCTTT	CASSADGTEAFF
few	TRBV6-1	-	TRBJ1-4	TGTGCCAGCAGTAGGGGATCCCTTAATGAAAAACTGTTTTTT	CASSRGSLNEKLFF
-	TRBV5-1	-	TRBJ2-7	TGCGCCAGCAGCCAACCCTCGGGCGGCACCTACGAGCAGTACTTC	CASSQPSGGTYEQYF
-	TRBV20-1	TRBD1	TRBJ2-5	TGCAGTGCTACATCACGGACAGGGGGCGGAGAGACCCAGTACTTC	CSATSRTGGGETQYF
-	TRBV4-3	TRBD1	TRBJ2-3	TGCGCCAGCAGCCATACAGGGGGCGGAACAGATACGCAGTATTTT	CASSHTGGGTDTQYF
many	TRBV12-3/TRBV12-4	TRBD1	TRBJ2-1	TGTGCCAGCAGGCCGTCAGGGGGCACTGAGCAGTTCTTC	CASRPSGGTEQFF
-	TRBV6-2/TRBV6-3	TRBD2	TRBJ2-1	TGTGCCAGCAGTTACCGGCTAGCGGGGGGATACAATGAGCAGTTCTTC	CASSYRLAGGYNEQFF
few	TRBV25-1	TRBD1	TRBJ2-3	TGTGCCAGCACCTTAGAGAGGACAGGGCCAGATACGCAGTATTTT	CASTLERTGPDTQYF
few	TRBV15	TRBD2	TRBJ2-4	TGTGCCACCAGCAGAGATGGGACTAGCGGGGGGCCAAACCGCTTCCTCCAGTACTTC	CATSRDGTSGGPNRFLQYF
many	TRBV6-2/TRBV6-3	-	TRBJ2-3	TGTGCCAGCAGTTACCCCCGGACTATAGACCACACAGATACGCAGTATTTT	CASSYPRTIDHTDTQYF
-	TRBV29-1	-	TRBJ2-7	TGCAGCGTTGAAAGGTCGAAATACGAGCAGTACTTC	CSVERSKYEQYF
-	TRBV16	TRBD1	TRBJ2-7	TGTGCCAGCAGCCCCGAGTTAGGGGGCTTCTACGAGCAGTACTTC	CASSPELGGFYEQYF
many	TRBV6-4	TRBD1	TRBJ1-1	TGTGCCAGCAGTGACTCCGACCAGGGGGGACCTGAAGCTTTCTTT	CASSDSDQGGPEAFF
-	TRBV29-1	-	TRBJ2-1	TGCAGCGTTGCTAACAGTTACAATGAGCAGTTCTTC	CSVANSYNEQFF
-	TRBV3-1	-	TRBJ2-7	TGTGCCAGCAGCCAAGAGACAGGTCGGGAGCAGTACTTC	CASSQETGREQYF
-	TRBV2	-	TRBJ1-1	TGTGCCAGCAGTGAAGCGCGGTCGTTGAACACTGAAGCTTTCTTT	CASSEARSLNTEAFF
many	TRBV10-3	TRBD1	TRBJ1-1	TGTGCCATCAGCCCGAGGACAGGTCTGAACACTGAAGCTTTCTTT	CAISPRTGLNTEAFF